The present T cell receptor beta chain was sequenced within a study of blood T cell repertoires in COVID-19. Source study methods: Quantification of nucleated cells was approximated via reference gene primer amplification. Clones were read by immunoSEQ multiplex PCR, and TCRdb kept only the in-frame ones, dropping some. Clone size and V and J calls were adopted from that table, with D and trimming inferred from the DNA. The table shows 250,000 to 350,000 clones, with around 88% occurring only once. The study recruited people aged 18 to 89 years across more than 20 US areas. Self-reported history from a screening survey and questionnaire set each donor's cohort. Cohort 3 recovery required two negative PCRs, clearance, or symptom resolution. This CDR3 comprises 18 residues. V was shortened by 1 base and J by 0 bases, with 17 bases between the two germline ends. Germline CDR1 and CDR2: MGHRA and YSYEKL.

Sequencing was performed on PBMCs or T cells enriched from blood (not recorded which). The TCR was taken from a woman aged 40 to 49 who had recovered from COVID-19. The chain couples TRBV4-1 to TRBJ2-3; maybe TRBD2 (6 bases). CDR3 sequence reads: CASSQGGIAEPSTDTQYF. CDR3 nucleotide sequence: TGCGCCAGCAGCCAAGGAGGAATAGCGGAACCCAGCACAGATACGCAGTATTTT.